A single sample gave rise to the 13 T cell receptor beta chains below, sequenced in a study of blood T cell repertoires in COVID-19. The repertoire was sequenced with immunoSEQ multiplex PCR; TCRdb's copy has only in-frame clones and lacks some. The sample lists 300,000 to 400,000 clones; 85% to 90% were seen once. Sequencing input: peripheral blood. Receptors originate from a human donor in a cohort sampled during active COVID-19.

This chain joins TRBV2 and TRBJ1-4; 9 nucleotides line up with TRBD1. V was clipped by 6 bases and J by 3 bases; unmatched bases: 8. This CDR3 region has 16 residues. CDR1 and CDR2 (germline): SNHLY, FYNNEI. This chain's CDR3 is CASREKQGAANEKLFF. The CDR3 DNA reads TGTGCCAGCAGGGAAAAACAGGGGGCGGCTAATGAAAAACTGTTTTTT.

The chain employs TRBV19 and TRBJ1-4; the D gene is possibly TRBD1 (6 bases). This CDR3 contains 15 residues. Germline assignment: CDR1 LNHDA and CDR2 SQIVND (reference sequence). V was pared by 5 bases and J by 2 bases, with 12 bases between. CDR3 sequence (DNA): TGTGCCAGTAGTCCGACAGGCGACACTAATGAAAAACTGTTTTTT. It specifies CASSPTGDTNEKLFF.

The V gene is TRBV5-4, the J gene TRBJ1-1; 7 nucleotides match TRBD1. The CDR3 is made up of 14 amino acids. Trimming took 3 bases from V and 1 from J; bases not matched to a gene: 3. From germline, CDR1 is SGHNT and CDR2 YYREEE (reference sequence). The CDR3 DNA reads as TGTGCCAGCAGCTCGGGACAGACGAACACTGAAGCTTTCTTT. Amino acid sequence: CASSSGQTNTEAFF. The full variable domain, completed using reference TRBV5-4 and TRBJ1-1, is ETGVTQSPTHLIKTRGQQVTLRCSSQSGHNTVSWYQQALGQGPQFIFQYYREEENGRGNFPPRFSGLQFPNYSSELNVNALELDDSALYLCASSSGQTNTEAFFGQGTRLTVV.

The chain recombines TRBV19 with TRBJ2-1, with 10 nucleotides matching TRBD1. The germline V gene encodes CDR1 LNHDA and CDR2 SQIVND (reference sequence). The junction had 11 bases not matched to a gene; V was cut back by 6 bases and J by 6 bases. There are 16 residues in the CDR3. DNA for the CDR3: TGTGCCAGTAGCCAGGCACCGGGACAGGGGCTCAATGAGCAGTTCTTC. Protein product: CASSQAPGQGLNEQFF.

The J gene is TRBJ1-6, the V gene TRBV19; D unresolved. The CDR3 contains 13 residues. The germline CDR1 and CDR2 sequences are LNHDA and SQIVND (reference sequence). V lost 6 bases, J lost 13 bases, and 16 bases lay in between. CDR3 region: CASSPQTAGPLHF. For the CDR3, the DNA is TGTGCCAGTAGCCCCCAGACGGCGGGGCCCCTCCACTTT.

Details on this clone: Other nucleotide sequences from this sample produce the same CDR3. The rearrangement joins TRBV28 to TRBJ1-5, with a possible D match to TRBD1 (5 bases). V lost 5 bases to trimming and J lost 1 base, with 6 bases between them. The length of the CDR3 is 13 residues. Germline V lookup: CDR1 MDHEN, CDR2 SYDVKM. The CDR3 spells CASSGGSNQPQHF. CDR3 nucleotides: TGTGCCAGCAGTGGGGGGAGCAATCAGCCCCAGCATTTT. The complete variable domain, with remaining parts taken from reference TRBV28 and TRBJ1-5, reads DVKVTQSSRYLVKRTGEKVFLECVQDMDHENMFWYRQDPGLGLRLIYFSYDVKMKEKGDIPEGYSVSREKKERFSLILESASTNQTSMYLCASSGGSNQPQHFGDGTRLSIL.

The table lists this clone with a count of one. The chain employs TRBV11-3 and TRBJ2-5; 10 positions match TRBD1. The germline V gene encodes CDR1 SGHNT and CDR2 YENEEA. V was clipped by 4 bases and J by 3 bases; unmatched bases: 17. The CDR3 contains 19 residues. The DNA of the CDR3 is TGTGCCAGCAGCTACCGACCCCCCGGGACAGGGGACCTCGAAGAGACCCAGTACTTC. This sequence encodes CASSYRPPGTGDLEETQYF.

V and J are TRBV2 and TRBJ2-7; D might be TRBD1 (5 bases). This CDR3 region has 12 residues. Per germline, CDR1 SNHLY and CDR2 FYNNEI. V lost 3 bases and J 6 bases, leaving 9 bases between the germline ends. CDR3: CASSEQGFEQYF. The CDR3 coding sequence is TGTGCCAGCAGTGAGCAGGGCTTCGAGCAGTACTTC.

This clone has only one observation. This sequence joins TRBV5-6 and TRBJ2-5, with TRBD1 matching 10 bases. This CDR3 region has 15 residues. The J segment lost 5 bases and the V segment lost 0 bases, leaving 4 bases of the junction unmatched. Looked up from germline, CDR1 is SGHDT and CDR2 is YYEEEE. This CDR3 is CASSLVGQGDETQYF. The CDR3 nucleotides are TGTGCCAGCAGCTTGGTAGGACAGGGGGATGAGACCCAGTACTTC.

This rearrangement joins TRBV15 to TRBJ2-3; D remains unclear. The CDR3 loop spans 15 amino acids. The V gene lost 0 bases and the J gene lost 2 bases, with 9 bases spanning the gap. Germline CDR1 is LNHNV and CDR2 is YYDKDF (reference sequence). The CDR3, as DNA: TGTGCCACCAGCAGAGATCGGGTGGACACAGATACGCAGTATTTT. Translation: CATSRDRVDTDTQYF.

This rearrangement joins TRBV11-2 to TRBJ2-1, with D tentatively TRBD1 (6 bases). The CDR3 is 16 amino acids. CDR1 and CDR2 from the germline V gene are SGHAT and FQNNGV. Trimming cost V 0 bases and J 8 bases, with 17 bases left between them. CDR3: CASSLDLDTGYDEQFF. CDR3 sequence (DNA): TGTGCCAGCAGCTTAGATCTAGATACAGGGTACGATGAGCAGTTCTTC.

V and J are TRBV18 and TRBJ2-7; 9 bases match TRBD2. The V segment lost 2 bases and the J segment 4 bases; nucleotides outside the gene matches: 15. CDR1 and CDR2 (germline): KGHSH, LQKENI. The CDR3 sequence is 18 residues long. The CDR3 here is CASSPGGSGGRALYEQYF. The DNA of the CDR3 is TGTGCCAGCTCACCAGGAGGGAGCGGCGGGAGGGCTTTGTACGAGCAGTACTTC.

The CDR3 region is CASSLSGTGGGQPQHF. CDR3 coding DNA: TGTGCCAGCAGTTTATCTGGTACTGGAGGAGGTCAGCCCCAGCATTTT. V gene TRBV27 combines with J gene TRBJ1-5; D gene uncertain. With 0 bases removed from V and 6 bases from J, the gap between germline ends came to 15 bases. Looked up from germline, CDR1 is MNHEY and CDR2 is SMNVEV (reference sequence). The CDR3 runs to 16 residues.